These 27 T cell receptor beta chains share one sample of origin, sequenced in a study of cytomegalovirus exposure and HLA in healthy donors. It was with 60 Vbeta and 13 Jbeta primers that the PCR ran. Clones were sequenced by immunoSEQ multiplex PCR, and TCRdb holds only the in-frame ones, with some missing. The sample contains about 150,000 clones, around 72% of which appear only once. Sequencing used PBMCs. The receptors were sampled from a young man in good health and CMV-seronegative.

The V and J genes are TRBV10-3 and TRBJ2-3; tentative D call: TRBD2 (5 bases). The CDR3 spans 15 residues. Trimming removed 6 bases from V and 3 bases from J, with 16 bases in between. CDR1 and CDR2 (germline): ENHRY, SYGVKD. CDR3 bases: TGTGCCATCAGAGGAGCCTCCACGGGGACAGATACGCAGTATTTT. Translation gives CAIRGASTGTDTQYF.

The rearrangement uses TRBV30 and TRBJ1-5, with TRBD1 identical over 10 bases. Germline V gene sequence: CDR1 GTSNPN, CDR2 SVGIG (reference sequence). Trimming took 3 bases from V and 0 from J; bases not matched to a gene: 8. The CDR3 is 17 amino acids. The CDR3 protein is CAWSRDRGPLSNQPQHF. As DNA, the CDR3 is TGTGCCTGGAGCCGGGACAGGGGTCCCCTTAGCAATCAGCCCCAGCATTTT.

CDR3 region: CASSQGLADHNEQFF. The CDR3 DNA sequence: TGTGCCAGCAGCCAGGGACTAGCGGATCACAATGAGCAGTTCTTC. V and J are TRBV11-2 and TRBJ2-1; 11 positions match TRBD2. The germline V gene encodes CDR1 SGHAT and CDR2 FQNNGV. After removal of 5 bases from V and 5 bases from J, the junction contained 5 bases not matched to a gene. The CDR3 totals 15 residues.

This clone was counted a few times. The genes are TRBV6-6 and TRBJ1-6; D gene unclear. CDR1 is MNHNY and CDR2 is SVGAGI in the germline V gene (reference sequence). V lost 10 bases, J lost 9 bases, and 16 bases lay in between. This CDR3 is built from 13 residues. The CDR3 nucleotides are TGTGCCACCCTCCCCAGGTCTGGTTCACCCCTCCACTTT. Its protein product is CATLPRSGSPLHF.

The chain couples TRBV6-5 to TRBJ2-4, with D maybe TRBD1 (6 bases). The CDR3 runs to 14 residues. Trimming shortened V by 5 bases and J by 9 bases, and 17 bases separated the two germline ends. Germline-derived CDR1 and CDR2 are MNHEY and SVGAGI. CDR3 in amino acids: CASSRGQRGTIQYF. CDR3 sequence (DNA): TGTGCCAGCAGTCGCGGACAGAGGGGAACCATTCAGTACTTC.

This clone turned up a few times. The chain uses TRBV19 and TRBJ2-1, with 9 bases aligning to TRBD2. This CDR3 spans 18 amino acids. Germline CDR1 and CDR2: LNHDA and SQIVND (reference sequence). J lost 2 bases, V lost 0 bases, and 8 bases had no gene match. This CDR3 reads CASSIDNSGRSPYNEQFF. The CDR3 nucleotides are TGTGCCAGTAGTATAGATAATAGCGGGAGATCGCCCTACAATGAGCAGTTCTTC. The complete variable domain, with remaining parts taken from reference TRBV19 and TRBJ2-1, reads DGGITQSPKYLFRKEGQNVTLSCEQNLNHDAMYWYRQDPGQGLRLIYYSQIVNDFQKGDIAEGYSVSREKKESFPLTVTSAQKNPTAFYLCASSIDNSGRSPYNEQFFGPGTRLTVL.

The count of this clone is one. This CDR3 is CAITQTGPLPQPQHF. CDR3 DNA sequence: TGTGCCATAACCCAGACAGGACCCTTGCCTCAGCCCCAGCATTTT. V gene TRBV6-5 combines with J gene TRBJ1-5; a weak D match, TRBD1 (6 bases). V lost 10 bases and J 6 bases, leaving 22 bases between the germline ends. The CDR3 covers 15 residues. Germline V lookup: CDR1 MNHEY, CDR2 SVGAGI.

This clone was counted between two and nine times. J is TRBJ1-3 and V is TRBV7-2; 7 nucleotides match TRBD1. Trimming at V came to 3 bases and at J to 3 bases, leaving 8 bases not matched to a gene. This CDR3 contains 16 residues. Germline assignment: CDR1 SGHTA and CDR2 FQGNSA. Here the CDR3 DNA reads TGTGCCAGCAGCTTCCAGGGGGTAGTCTTTGGAAACACCATATATTTT. Amino acid sequence: CASSFQGVVFGNTIYF.

Only a few counts were recorded for this clone. The J gene is TRBJ2-5, the V gene TRBV10-1; D remains ambiguous. Germline lookup yields CDR1 WNHNN and CDR2 SYGVQD (reference sequence). V was cut by 2 bases and J by 2 bases, with 6 bases left in between. The CDR3 runs 13 residues. CDR3 sequence: CASSERGQETQYF. CDR3 nucleotide sequence: TGCGCCAGCAGTGAGAGAGGACAAGAGACCCAGTACTTC.

The chain combines TRBV6-1 with TRBJ2-7; 11 positions agree with TRBD2. CDR3 size: 14 residues. After removal of 6 bases from V and 6 bases from J, the junction contained 7 bases not matched to a gene. The germline V gene encodes CDR1 MNHNS and CDR2 SASEGT. CDR3 amino acids: CASSNLAGGSEQYF. CDR3 in DNA: TGTGCCAGCAGCAACCTAGCGGGAGGAAGCGAGCAGTACTTC.

The chain employs TRBV6-5 and TRBJ2-5; weak D call: TRBD1 (5 bases). The CDR3 has 16 residues. CDR1 and CDR2 (germline): MNHEY, SVGAGI. V was pared by 2 bases and J by 2 bases, with 15 bases between. This CDR3 is CASSYIPLRQQETQYF. The DNA for the CDR3 is TGTGCCAGCAGTTACATCCCCCTGCGACAGCAAGAGACCCAGTACTTC.

The chain has TRBV7-9 and TRBJ1-5; D possibly corresponds to TRBD1 (5 bases). The CDR3 extends over 13 amino acids. The germline gives CDR1 SEHNR, CDR2 FQNEAQ (reference sequence). With 5 bases removed from V and 6 bases from J, the gap between germline ends came to 11 bases. CDR3 DNA sequence: TGTGCCAGCAGCCCAGGGTTTGGTCAGCCCCAGCATTTT. Translating it yields CASSPGFGQPQHF.

The rearrangement uses TRBV27 and TRBJ2-3; TRBD1 agrees at 11 bases. Germline V gives CDR1 MNHEY, CDR2 SMNVEV (reference sequence). V gave up 6 bases and J gave up 4 bases; unmatched junction bases: 9. This CDR3 has 16 residues. The CDR3 DNA is TGTGCCAGCAGCACGGGAGGGGGACAGGGGGCAGATACGCAGTATTTT. This translates into CASSTGGGQGADTQYF.

The DNA of the CDR3 is TGTGCCAGCATGTGGACTAGCGGGAGGGATGAGCAGTTCTTC. Amino acids: CASMWTSGRDEQFF. The rearrangement joins TRBV6-5 to TRBJ2-1; TRBD2 matches at 15 bases. The CDR3 sequence is 14 residues long. The V gene's germline CDR1 is MNHEY and CDR2 SVGAGI. Trimming cost V 7 bases and J 8 bases; bases outside gene matches: 3.

This rearrangement joins TRBV6-5 to TRBJ2-7; 10 bases match TRBD2. Germline CDR1 is MNHEY and CDR2 is SVGAGI. This CDR3 is built from 14 residues. The V gene end was trimmed by 5 bases and the J gene end by 6 bases; junction bases not matched to a gene: 7. CDR3 protein: CASSPRSGRAEQYF. CDR3 nucleotide sequence: TGTGCCAGCAGTCCCAGGAGCGGGAGGGCCGAGCAGTACTTC.

This clone turned up a few times. The chain employs TRBV6-5 and TRBJ2-3; D possibly corresponds to TRBD2 (5 bases). Germline CDR1 MNHEY, CDR2 SVGAGI. Trimming removed 5 bases from V and 2 bases from J, with 14 bases in between. The CDR3 totals 15 residues. The CDR3 nucleotides are TGTGCCAGCAGTATACGGGGAGTTGTCACAGATACGCAGTATTTT. Amino acid sequence: CASSIRGVVTDTQYF.

A single count supports this clone. V usage is TRBV19 and J usage is TRBJ2-7; 12 nucleotides align to TRBD2. V trimming: 5 bases; J trimming: 3 bases; junction bases outside the gene matches: 5. This CDR3 comprises 15 residues. CDR1 and CDR2 (germline): LNHDA, SQIVND (reference sequence). CDR3 nucleotide sequence: TGTGCCAGTAGTCCAGGACTAGCGGGGTTCTACGAGCAGTACTTC. Residues: CASSPGLAGFYEQYF.

The chain couples TRBV30 to TRBJ1-3; TRBD1 matches 9 bases. Germline-derived CDR1 and CDR2 are GTSNPN and SVGIG (reference sequence). Trimming took 5 bases from V and 4 from J; bases not matched to a gene: 0. CDR3 length: 12 amino acids. The CDR3 loop is CAWGTGGNTIYF. The CDR3 bases are TGTGCCTGGGGGACAGGGGGAAACACCATATATTTT.

This chain uses TRBV5-4 with TRBJ2-7; TRBD2 is a possible D gene (6 bases). V was shortened by 0 bases and J by 11 bases, with 15 bases between the two germline ends. Germline CDR1 and CDR2: SGHNT and YYREEE (reference sequence). This CDR3 is 13 amino acids long. The CDR3 sequence is CASSLDRREREYF. The CDR3 nucleotides are TGTGCCAGCAGCTTGGATCGGAGGGAGCGGGAGTACTTC.

This clone was seen a handful of times. The V call is TRBV4-3, the J call TRBJ2-7; 8 positions match TRBD2. CDR3 length: 17 amino acids. Germline V lookup: CDR1 LGHNA, CDR2 YSLEER. V was pared by 2 bases and J by 3 bases, with 12 bases of the junction left unmatched. The CDR3 sequence: CASSQSTSEYYHYEQYF. CDR3 coding DNA: TGCGCCAGCAGCCAATCGACTAGCGAATACTATCACTACGAGCAGTACTTC.

The chain combines TRBV28 with TRBJ1-2, with D unresolved. The CDR3 consists of 12 residues. Germline CDR1 is MDHEN and CDR2 is SYDVKM. Trimming pared 6 bases from V and 10 bases from J, leaving 15 bases between. The CDR3 DNA reads as TGTGCCAGCAGCCCCACGGGGAGGGACTACACCTTC. As protein: CASSPTGRDYTF.

The genes are TRBV15 and TRBJ2-4; D may be TRBD2 (6 bases). The CDR3 length is 20 residues. Germline values: CDR1 LNHNV, CDR2 YYDKDF (reference sequence). V lost 0 bases and J 1 base, leaving 22 bases between the germline ends. CDR3: CATSRDLVGTESGAKNIQYF. The CDR3 bases are TGTGCCACCAGCAGAGATCTAGTAGGAACGGAGAGCGGGGCCAAAAACATTCAGTACTTC.

V gene TRBV7-2 combines with J gene TRBJ2-3; TRBD2 aligns across 10 bases. The germline V gene encodes CDR1 SGHTA and CDR2 FQGNSA. Trimming removed 5 bases from V and 6 bases from J; junction bases left unmatched: 8. This CDR3 is 15 amino acids long. The CDR3 DNA follows: TGTGCCAGCAGCCCGATAGCGGGGGGAGGGGATACGCAGTATTTT. Translated, it gives CASSPIAGGGDTQYF.

The table lists this clone with many counts. The chain recombines TRBV4-1 with TRBJ1-1; TRBD1 might be the D (5 bases). Between the trimmed V and J ends, which lost 8 bases and 1 base, there was a span of 20 bases. Per the germline V gene, CDR1 is MGHRA and CDR2 is YSYEKL. The CDR3 is 16 amino acids. CDR3 in DNA: TGCGCCAGCGGACATCAATTAGGAGCGGGGAACACTGAAGCTTTCTTT. Protein sequence: CASGHQLGAGNTEAFF.

The rearrangement links TRBV9 to TRBJ2-1; D is perhaps TRBD2 (6 bases). Trimming shortened V by 0 bases and J by 7 bases, and 11 bases separated the two germline ends. Germline loops: CDR1 SGDLS, CDR2 YYNGEE. This CDR3 has 14 residues. In nucleotides, the CDR3 is TGTGCCAGCAGCGTAGCGGGGCTAGCGAATGAGCAGTTCTTC. Translating gives CASSVAGLANEQFF.

The chain employs TRBV11-2 and TRBJ2-5; 8 bases map to TRBD2. The CDR3 covers 15 residues. CDR1 and CDR2 (germline): SGHAT, FQNNGV. V was clipped by 1 base and J by 1 base; unmatched bases: 2. This CDR3 reads CASSLGAGAQETQYF. CDR3 DNA: TGTGCCAGCAGCTTAGGAGCGGGGGCCCAAGAGACCCAGTACTTC. The full variable domain, in which reference TRBV11-2 and TRBJ2-5 provide the parts outside the CDR3, is EAGVAQSPRYKIIEKRQSVAFWCNPISGHATLYWYQQILGQGPKLLIQFQNNGVVDDSQLPKDRFSAERLKGVDSTLKIQPAKLEDSAVYLCASSLGAGAQETQYFGPGTRLLVL.

The chain employs TRBV9 and TRBJ2-7, with D perhaps matching TRBD1 (6 bases). Trimming stripped 4 bases from V and 5 bases from J, with 16 bases between. This CDR3 is built from 14 residues. Germline V CDR1 and CDR2: SGDLS, YYNGEE. This chain's CDR3 is CASSPARGGNEQYF. CDR3 DNA: TGTGCCAGCAGCCCCGCCCGTGGGGGCAACGAGCAGTACTTC.